These 22 T cell receptor beta chains originate from one sample sequenced in a study of T cell repertoires in ileal Crohn's disease. The data were produced by immunoSEQ multiplex PCR, yet TCRdb's version contains in-frame clones alone and is incomplete. The table lists 10,000 to 15,000 clones, roughly 80% of them singletons, with 17% in the top ten. Documented time point: neoterminal ileum biopsy at postoperative endoscopy, about 6 months after surgery. Sequencing was done on a sample of ileal tissue. The receptors were sampled from an adult with Crohn's disease.

This rearrangement joins TRBV7-8 to TRBJ2-7; 7 bases match TRBD2. CDR3 length: 17 amino acids. Trimming at V came to 5 bases and at J to 7 bases, leaving 20 bases not matched to a gene. Germline loops: CDR1 SGHVS, CDR2 FQNEAQ. CDR3 region: CASSRRGFGGRSSEQYF. The CDR3, as DNA: TGTGCCAGCAGCCGCCGGGGGTTTGGCGGGAGAAGTAGTGAGCAGTACTTC.

This clone was observed a handful of times. The chain combines TRBV25-1 with TRBJ1-5, with D unclear. The germline V gene encodes CDR1 MGHDK and CDR2 SYGVNS. CDR3 size: 12 residues. Between the trimmed V and J ends, which lost 5 bases and 7 bases, there was a span of 9 bases. The CDR3 reads CASSRGWQPQHF. CDR3 bases: TGTGCCAGCAGTCGAGGGTGGCAGCCCCAGCATTTT.

The J gene is TRBJ1-4, the V gene TRBV7-9; the match to TRBD1 covers 9 bases. CDR1 SEHNR and CDR2 FQNEAQ come from the germline V gene (reference sequence). V shed 0 bases and J 5 bases; nucleotides not matched to a gene: 1. The CDR3 consists of 15 residues. Written as DNA, the CDR3 is TGTGCCAGCAGCTTAGCCGGGACAGGGAATGAAAAACTGTTTTTT. Residues: CASSLAGTGNEKLFF.

This clone was detected once. The chain combines TRBV11-2 with TRBJ2-2; D might be TRBD1 (5 bases). The CDR3 contains 15 residues. With 2 bases removed from V and 6 bases from J, the gap between germline ends came to 13 bases. Germline V gene data show CDR1 as SGHAT and CDR2 as FQNNGV. The CDR3 region has the DNA TGTGCCAGCAGCTTATCCTCAGGGATCGCCGGGGAGCTGTTTTTT. Its protein is CASSLSSGIAGELFF.

Comment on this clone: Other nucleotide sequences in the sample specify the same CDR3. This chain uses TRBV6-6 with TRBJ1-1; TRBD1 matches at 12 bases. CDR1 and CDR2 (germline): MNHNY, SVGAGI (reference sequence). After removal of 7 bases from V and 1 base from J, the junction contained 4 bases not matched to a gene. CDR3 length: 15 residues. This CDR3 reads CASIPGQGANTEAFF. As DNA, the CDR3 is TGTGCCAGCATCCCGGGACAGGGGGCGAACACTGAAGCTTTCTTT.

The chain has TRBV27 and TRBJ1-6; D perhaps matches TRBD1 (6 bases). The CDR3 has 14 residues. V dropped 5 bases and J dropped 8 bases, with 13 bases sitting between them. Germline V gives CDR1 MNHEY, CDR2 SMNVEV (reference sequence). This CDR3 is CASSPREGDSPLHF. CDR3 DNA: TGTGCCAGCAGTCCCCGGGAGGGGGATTCACCCCTCCACTTT.

The CDR3 reads CASSGGLRQGPYEQYF. The CDR3 nucleotides read TGTGCCAGTAGTGGAGGCCTCAGACAGGGGCCCTACGAGCAGTACTTC. The chain uses TRBV19 and TRBJ2-7; 8 nucleotides match TRBD1. Germline V gene sequence: CDR1 LNHDA, CDR2 SQIVND (reference sequence). Germline trimming cut 5 bases from V and 2 bases from J; bases unmatched to any gene: 11. The CDR3 covers 16 residues.

The V and J genes are TRBV6-1 and TRBJ1-5; 7 bases fit TRBD1. This CDR3 has 17 amino acids. Germline CDR1 and CDR2: MNHNS and SASEGT. V shed 4 bases, J shed 0 bases, and the junction held 9 bases outside the gene matches. The CDR3 protein is CASSVGLGQYSNQPQHF. The CDR3 bases are TGTGCCAGCAGTGTAGGATTGGGACAGTATAGCAATCAGCCCCAGCATTTT.

The V call is TRBV7-6, the J call TRBJ2-5; D uncertain. The CDR3 contains 13 residues. The germline gives CDR1 SGHVS, CDR2 FNYEAQ. Trimming removed 1 base at V and 2 bases at J, with 5 bases between. The DNA for the CDR3 is TGTGCCAGCAGCTTAGGCTATCAAGAGACCCAGTACTTC. Translating it yields CASSLGYQETQYF.

CDR3 amino acids: CASSSRDRASDTQYF. The DNA for the CDR3 is TGTGCCAGCAGCTCCCGGGACAGGGCTTCGGATACGCAGTATTTT. The V and J genes are TRBV11-1 and TRBJ2-3; the match to TRBD1 covers 9 bases. Germline trimming cut 4 bases from V and 6 bases from J; bases unmatched to any gene: 8. Germline CDR1 SGHAT, CDR2 FQDESV (reference sequence). This CDR3 is built from 15 residues.

The chain has TRBV5-8 and TRBJ1-3; D gene uncertain. The CDR3 covers 16 residues. V dropped 3 bases and J dropped 1 base, with 14 bases sitting between them. The germline V gene has CDR1 SGHTS and CDR2 YDEGEE. CDR3 DNA sequence: TGTGCCAGCAGCTCGGGTTCGCGCGGGTCTGGAAACACCATATATTTT. Translated, it gives CASSSGSRGSGNTIYF.

The rearrangement uses TRBV2 and TRBJ1-5, with 8 nucleotides matching TRBD1. The ends lost 10 bases at V and 4 bases at J; junction bases unmatched: 12. CDR1 SNHLY and CDR2 FYNNEI come from the germline V gene. The CDR3 consists of 15 residues. The CDR3 region has the DNA TGTGCCACCTCCTCGGACAGGGCCTTAAATCAGCCCCAGCATTTT. It codes for CATSSDRALNQPQHF. The entire variable domain, with the rest obtained from reference TRBV2 and TRBJ1-5, is as follows: EPEVTQTPSHQVTQMGQEVILRCVPISNHLYFYWYRQILGQKVEFLVSFYNNEISEKSEIFDDQFSVERPDGSNFTLKIRSTKLEDSAMYFCATSSDRALNQPQHFGDGTRLSIL.

In DNA, the CDR3 is TGTGCCAGCAGCTCGGGACAGGGCACAGATACGCAGTATTTT. Protein: CASSSGQGTDTQYF. The V gene is TRBV7-9, the J gene TRBJ2-3, with 8 bases identical to TRBD1. Germline assignment: CDR1 SEHNR and CDR2 FQNEAQ (reference sequence). V lost 4 bases and J lost 1; bases outside the gene matches: 1. The length of the CDR3 is 14 residues.

The gene calls are TRBV19 and TRBJ1-1; D not resolved. The CDR3 length is 12 residues. V lost 11 bases, J lost 3 bases, and 13 bases lay in between. In germline, CDR1 is LNHDA, CDR2 SQIVND (reference sequence). The CDR3 DNA follows: TGTGCCGGCCAGTCCATTCACACTGAAGCTTTCTTT. The encoded protein is CAGQSIHTEAFF.

The J gene is TRBJ1-5, the V gene TRBV27; TRBD1 might be the D (5 bases). The CDR3 spans 12 residues. Deletions cut 6 bases from V and 7 bases from J, with 10 bases between. Germline assignment: CDR1 MNHEY and CDR2 SMNVEV (reference sequence). Here the CDR3 reads CASRLGLQPQHF. The CDR3 coding sequence is TGTGCCAGCAGACTGGGGCTACAGCCCCAGCATTTT.

The rearrangement uses TRBV29-1 and TRBJ2-4, with D possibly TRBD2 on 6 matching bases. This CDR3 is built from 13 residues. Germline V gives CDR1 SQVTM, CDR2 ANQGSEA. Trimming took off 6 bases at V and 1 base at J, with 10 bases between the two ends. CDR3 in amino acids: CSVLGRAKNIQYF. The CDR3 DNA reads as TGCAGCGTACTGGGGAGGGCCAAAAACATTCAGTACTTC. The full variable domain, its missing parts supplied by reference TRBV29-1 and TRBJ2-4, is SAVISQKPSRDICQRGTSLTIQCQVDSQVTMMFWYRQQPGQSLTLIATANQGSEATYESGFVIDKFPISRPNLTFSTLTVSNMSPEDSSIYLCSVLGRAKNIQYFGAGTRLSVL.

This rearrangement joins TRBV5-1 to TRBJ1-2; no clear D gene. CDR1 SGHRS and CDR2 YFSETQ come from the germline V gene. The CDR3 has 15 residues. The V end was cut by 2 bases, the J end by 7 bases, with 18 bases between. The CDR3 protein is CASSFATQPPRGYTF. CDR3 DNA sequence: TGCGCCAGCAGCTTTGCGACTCAACCCCCCCGTGGCTACACCTTC.

The V call is TRBV4-1, the J call TRBJ2-7, with D maybe TRBD1 (6 bases). The germline V and J ends were trimmed by 1 base and 2 bases, with 15 bases remaining between them. From germline, CDR1 is MGHRA and CDR2 YSYEKL. The CDR3 runs 16 residues. The CDR3: CASSQGSDRPTYEQYF. CDR3 DNA: TGCGCCAGCAGCCAAGGATCGGACAGACCAACCTACGAGCAGTACTTC.

The genes are TRBV5-6 and TRBJ1-6; TRBD1 is a possible D gene (5 bases). The germline CDR1 and CDR2 sequences are SGHDT and YYEEEE. There are 15 residues in the CDR3. The V gene lost 6 bases and the J gene lost 8 bases, with 18 bases spanning the gap. CDR3 protein: CASTPTGTGDSPLHF. The CDR3 nucleotides are TGTGCCAGCACCCCAACCGGAACAGGAGATTCACCCCTCCACTTT.

V usage is TRBV2 and J usage is TRBJ2-1; TRBD2 is a possible D gene (5 bases). V gave up 6 bases and J gave up 7 bases, with 19 bases separating them. The CDR3 is 15 amino acids. Looked up from germline, CDR1 is SNHLY and CDR2 is FYNNEI. The DNA for the CDR3 is TGTGCCAGCAGCGCCCTCGGGTTGGGAGAAAATGAGCAGTTCTTC. Residues: CASSALGLGENEQFF.

This chain joins TRBV5-4 and TRBJ2-5, with 7 bases that match TRBD1. Per the germline V gene, CDR1 is SGHNT and CDR2 is YYREEE (reference sequence). The V gene end was trimmed by 4 bases and the J gene end by 4 bases; junction bases not matched to a gene: 1. The CDR3 has 12 amino acids. CDR3 DNA sequence: TGTGCCAGCAGCCGACAGGGAGAGACCCAGTACTTC. Encoded protein: CASSRQGETQYF.

The chain links TRBV27 to TRBJ2-5; D is undetermined. V was cut by 6 bases and J by 5 bases, with 16 bases left in between. Germline loops: CDR1 MNHEY, CDR2 SMNVEV (reference sequence). This CDR3 is built from 14 residues. CDR3 DNA: TGTGCCAGCAGATCCGATCTCCAGAGGGAGACCCAGTACTTC. Translation: CASRSDLQRETQYF.